These 10 T cell receptor beta chains came from one sample sequenced in a study of cytomegalovirus exposure and HLA in healthy donors. TCRdb's table, derived via immunoSEQ multiplex PCR, lists solely in-frame clones and lacks some. Here the sample spans 55,000 to 75,000 clones, about 90% being singletons. Material for sequencing was PBMCs. The receptors derive from a man in his late teens or twenties in good health and CMV-seronegative.

The chain couples TRBV7-2 to TRBJ2-4; 9 bases line up with TRBD2. From germline, CDR1 is SGHTA and CDR2 FQGNSA. The V segment lost 3 bases and the J segment 4 bases; nucleotides outside the gene matches: 10. This CDR3 contains 17 residues. The CDR3 protein is CASSFGFSGSSKNIQYF. In DNA, the CDR3 is TGTGCCAGCAGCTTCGGGTTTAGCGGGAGTAGTAAAAACATTCAGTACTTC.

V is TRBV4-3 and J is TRBJ2-1; 11 bases agree with TRBD2. Germline lookup yields CDR1 LGHNA and CDR2 YSLEER. The ends lost 0 bases at V and 10 bases at J; junction bases unmatched: 11. The CDR3 runs to 17 residues. The CDR3 reads CASSQDGILAGANEQFF. The CDR3 DNA follows: TGCGCCAGCAGCCAAGATGGAATACTAGCGGGAGCGAACGAGCAGTTCTTC.

V usage is TRBV28 and J usage is TRBJ1-4; D remains unclear. CDR1 and CDR2 from the germline V gene are MDHEN and SYDVKM. Trimming shortened V by 3 bases and J by 6 bases, and 17 bases separated the two germline ends. The CDR3 loop spans 16 amino acids. The CDR3 protein is CASSFSGAGRDEKLFF. The CDR3 coding sequence is TGTGCCAGCAGTTTCTCGGGTGCGGGGAGGGATGAAAAACTGTTTTTT.

The V call is TRBV28, the J call TRBJ1-2; D gene uncertain. The CDR3 totals 14 residues. Germline CDR1 and CDR2: MDHEN and SYDVKM. V lost 3 bases to trimming and J lost 2 bases, with 10 bases between them. In nucleotides, the CDR3 is TGTGCCAGCAGTTTTTCGTCCCTCAACTATGGCTACACCTTC. Its protein product is CASSFSSLNYGYTF.

CDR3 bases: TGTGCCAGTAGTATAGTGGCAGGGCCCTATGGCTACACCTTC. Translated: CASSIVAGPYGYTF. This chain uses TRBV19 with TRBJ1-2, with D possibly matching TRBD1 (5 bases). The CDR3 extends over 14 amino acids. V lost 1 base and J lost 4, with 10 bases in between. Germline V CDR1 and CDR2: LNHDA, SQIVND (reference sequence).

The chain couples TRBV28 to TRBJ2-3; D gene ambiguous. The CDR3 contains 15 residues. V lost 2 bases and J lost 0, with 9 bases in between. Germline-derived CDR1 and CDR2 are MDHEN and SYDVKM. The DNA for the CDR3 is TGTGCCAGCAGTTTAGGAGATTTTAGCACAGATACGCAGTATTTT. Its translation: CASSLGDFSTDTQYF.

The rearrangement joins TRBV20-1 to TRBJ2-7, with D unclear. The germline V and J ends were trimmed by 7 bases and 4 bases, with 11 bases remaining between them. Germline CDR1 DFQATT, CDR2 SNEGSKA (reference sequence). The CDR3 is 11 residues long. CDR3 nucleotides: TGCAGTGATAGGGTCCGGTACGAGCAGTACTTC. It specifies CSDRVRYEQYF.

This sequence joins TRBV7-3 and TRBJ2-5, with TRBD1 as a possible D gene (5 bases). V lost 5 bases and J 3 bases, leaving 10 bases between the germline ends. Germline values: CDR1 SGHTA, CDR2 FQGTGA. CDR3 length: 13 residues. This chain's CDR3 is CASSRGGEETQYF. The CDR3, as DNA: TGTGCCAGCAGCAGGGGTGGGGAAGAGACCCAGTACTTC. Looking up the rest from reference TRBV7-3 and TRBJ2-5 gives the full variable domain: GAGVSQTPSNKVTEKGKYVELRCDPISGHTALYWYRQSLGQGPEFLIYFQGTGAADDSGLPNDRFFAVRPEGSVSTLKIQRTERGDSAVYLCASSRGGEETQYFGPGTRLLVL.

In its sample, this clone was seen once. CDR3 DNA sequence: TGTGCCAGCAGTTTAGTGCGTAAGAACACCGGGGAGCTGTTTTTT. Amino acids: CASSLVRKNTGELFF. The chain links TRBV28 to TRBJ2-2; no clear D gene. CDR1 and CDR2 (germline): MDHEN, SYDVKM. The CDR3 extends over 15 amino acids. V gave up 2 bases and J gave up 1 base, with 8 bases separating them.

The chain recombines TRBV2 with TRBJ1-2; unclear D gene. CDR1 is SNHLY, CDR2 FYNNEI, per germline. CDR3 length equals 12 residues. With 4 bases removed from V and 0 bases from J, the gap between germline ends came to 3 bases. The CDR3 DNA follows: TGTGCCAGCAGTGCTTCTAACTATGGCTACACCTTC. Translation gives CASSASNYGYTF.